This note documents a single T cell receptor beta chain sequence. This sample stems from a study of cytomegalovirus exposure and HLA in healthy donors. The PCR employed 60 Vbeta primers together with 13 Jbeta primers. Clones were read by immunoSEQ multiplex PCR, and TCRdb kept only the in-frame ones, dropping some. The sample lists 150,000 to 200,000 clones; over 75% were seen once. Germline V CDR1 and CDR2: KGHSH, LQKENI. CDR3 length: 13 amino acids. Trimming left V 6 bases short and J 5 bases short, with 10 bases between. The TCR originated in a man over 45 in good health and CMV-seropositive. The sequencing sample was made of PBMCs. The chain uses TRBV18 and TRBJ2-2; no firm D call. CDR3 amino acids: CASSPQSTGELFF. In DNA, the CDR3 is TGTGCCAGCTCCCCCCAGTCAACCGGGGAGCTGTTTTTT.